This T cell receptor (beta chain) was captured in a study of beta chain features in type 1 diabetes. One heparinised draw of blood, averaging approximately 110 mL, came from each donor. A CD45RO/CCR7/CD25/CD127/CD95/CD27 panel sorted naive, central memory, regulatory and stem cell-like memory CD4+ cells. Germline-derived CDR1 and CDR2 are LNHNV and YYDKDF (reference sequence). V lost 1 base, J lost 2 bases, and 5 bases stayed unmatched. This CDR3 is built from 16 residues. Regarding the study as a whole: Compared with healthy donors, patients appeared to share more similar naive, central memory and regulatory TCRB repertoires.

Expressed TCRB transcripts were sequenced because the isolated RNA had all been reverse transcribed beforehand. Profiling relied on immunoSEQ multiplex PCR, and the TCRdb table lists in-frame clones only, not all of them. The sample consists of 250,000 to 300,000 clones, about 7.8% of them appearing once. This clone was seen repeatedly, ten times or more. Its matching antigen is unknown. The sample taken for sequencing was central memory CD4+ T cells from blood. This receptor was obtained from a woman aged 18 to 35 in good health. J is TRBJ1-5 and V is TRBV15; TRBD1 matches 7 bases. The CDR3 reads CATSRADRVGNQPQHF. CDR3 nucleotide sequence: TGTGCCACCAGCAGAGCAGACAGGGTTGGCAATCAGCCCCAGCATTTT.